The TCR beta chain described here comes from a study of blood T cell repertoires in COVID-19. Study as a whole: Acute and convalescent COVID-19 specimens originated in the United States, Italy and Spain. Sample material is recorded as cDNA or gDNA derived from T cells, B-cell-depleted T cells, or PBMCs.

This clone was recorded once. Within the sample, other DNA sequences also encode this same CDR3. In the authors' methods: For nucleated cells, counts were estimated from reference gene primer amplification. Libraries were prepared by immunoSEQ multiplex PCR; TCRdb keeps only in-frame clonotypes and omits some of them. V and J calls and clone size are those listed in that table; D and trimming were worked out from the DNA. This table holds around 160,000 clones, 86% found once. Sequenced sample: peripheral blood. This sequence was found in a man between 60 and 75 years old with acute or convalescent COVID-19.

The CDR3 reads CASSQARNQPQHF. DNA of the CDR3: TGTGCCAGCAGCCAGGCTAGAAATCAGCCCCAGCATTTT. V is TRBV3-1 (or the pseudogene TRBV3-2) and J is TRBJ1-5, with D unresolved. The CDR3 loop spans 13 amino acids. The germline CDR1 and CDR2 sequences are LGHDT and YNNKEL (reference sequence). The V gene lost 3 bases and the J gene lost 4 bases, with 7 bases spanning the gap.